This TCR beta chain was identified during a study of post-analysis software for immune sequencing data. Looking at the study overall: In terms of disease course, relapsing-remitting, secondary progressive and progressive-relapsing multiple sclerosis were included. Study-wide points: Controls had significantly higher normalized Chao1 diversity than multiple sclerosis patients. Higher frequency in patients than in controls was seen for roughly five TRBV segments, with TRBV5-6, TRBV5-1 and TRBV20-1 among them.

Researchers reported that TCR beta cDNA libraries carried unique molecular identifiers. Between roughly 1 and 10 million T cells gave rise to a few hundred thousand cDNA molecules. TCRdb ran MiXCR on the PCR reads and lists one entry per CDR3 protein. The sample lists roughly 800,000 distinct CDR3 sequences; 30% were seen once. This CDR3 contains 15 residues. Germline V gene data show CDR1 as MDHEN and CDR2 as SYDVKM. The V end was cut by 5 bases, the J end by 0 bases, with 12 bases between. Regarding this clonotype: The target antigen is unknown.

Sequencing was carried out using blood. This chain joins TRBV28 and TRBJ2-3; D uncertain. This TCR came from a girl aged 5 to 17 with multiple sclerosis. DNA for the CDR3: TGTGCCAGCAGTCCCTACCTAGATAGCACAGATACGCAGTATTTT. It yields the protein CASSPYLDSTDTQYF.